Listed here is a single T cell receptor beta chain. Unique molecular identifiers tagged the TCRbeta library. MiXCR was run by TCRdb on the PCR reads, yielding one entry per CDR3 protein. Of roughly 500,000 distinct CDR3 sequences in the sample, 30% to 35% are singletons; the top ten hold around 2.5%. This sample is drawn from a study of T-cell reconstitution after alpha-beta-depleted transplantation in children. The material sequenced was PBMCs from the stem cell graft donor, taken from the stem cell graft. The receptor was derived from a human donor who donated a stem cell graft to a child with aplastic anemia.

The DNA for the CDR3 is TGCGCCAGCAGCCAAGACGGGGCAGGGCGTCAGCCCCAGCATTTT. Amino acid sequence: CASSQDGAGRQPQHF. V is TRBV4-1 and J is TRBJ1-5, with D maybe TRBD1 (5 bases). V was cut by 0 bases and J by 6 bases, with 12 bases left in between. This CDR3 is 15 amino acids long. Germline V gene data show CDR1 as MGHRA and CDR2 as YSYEKL.